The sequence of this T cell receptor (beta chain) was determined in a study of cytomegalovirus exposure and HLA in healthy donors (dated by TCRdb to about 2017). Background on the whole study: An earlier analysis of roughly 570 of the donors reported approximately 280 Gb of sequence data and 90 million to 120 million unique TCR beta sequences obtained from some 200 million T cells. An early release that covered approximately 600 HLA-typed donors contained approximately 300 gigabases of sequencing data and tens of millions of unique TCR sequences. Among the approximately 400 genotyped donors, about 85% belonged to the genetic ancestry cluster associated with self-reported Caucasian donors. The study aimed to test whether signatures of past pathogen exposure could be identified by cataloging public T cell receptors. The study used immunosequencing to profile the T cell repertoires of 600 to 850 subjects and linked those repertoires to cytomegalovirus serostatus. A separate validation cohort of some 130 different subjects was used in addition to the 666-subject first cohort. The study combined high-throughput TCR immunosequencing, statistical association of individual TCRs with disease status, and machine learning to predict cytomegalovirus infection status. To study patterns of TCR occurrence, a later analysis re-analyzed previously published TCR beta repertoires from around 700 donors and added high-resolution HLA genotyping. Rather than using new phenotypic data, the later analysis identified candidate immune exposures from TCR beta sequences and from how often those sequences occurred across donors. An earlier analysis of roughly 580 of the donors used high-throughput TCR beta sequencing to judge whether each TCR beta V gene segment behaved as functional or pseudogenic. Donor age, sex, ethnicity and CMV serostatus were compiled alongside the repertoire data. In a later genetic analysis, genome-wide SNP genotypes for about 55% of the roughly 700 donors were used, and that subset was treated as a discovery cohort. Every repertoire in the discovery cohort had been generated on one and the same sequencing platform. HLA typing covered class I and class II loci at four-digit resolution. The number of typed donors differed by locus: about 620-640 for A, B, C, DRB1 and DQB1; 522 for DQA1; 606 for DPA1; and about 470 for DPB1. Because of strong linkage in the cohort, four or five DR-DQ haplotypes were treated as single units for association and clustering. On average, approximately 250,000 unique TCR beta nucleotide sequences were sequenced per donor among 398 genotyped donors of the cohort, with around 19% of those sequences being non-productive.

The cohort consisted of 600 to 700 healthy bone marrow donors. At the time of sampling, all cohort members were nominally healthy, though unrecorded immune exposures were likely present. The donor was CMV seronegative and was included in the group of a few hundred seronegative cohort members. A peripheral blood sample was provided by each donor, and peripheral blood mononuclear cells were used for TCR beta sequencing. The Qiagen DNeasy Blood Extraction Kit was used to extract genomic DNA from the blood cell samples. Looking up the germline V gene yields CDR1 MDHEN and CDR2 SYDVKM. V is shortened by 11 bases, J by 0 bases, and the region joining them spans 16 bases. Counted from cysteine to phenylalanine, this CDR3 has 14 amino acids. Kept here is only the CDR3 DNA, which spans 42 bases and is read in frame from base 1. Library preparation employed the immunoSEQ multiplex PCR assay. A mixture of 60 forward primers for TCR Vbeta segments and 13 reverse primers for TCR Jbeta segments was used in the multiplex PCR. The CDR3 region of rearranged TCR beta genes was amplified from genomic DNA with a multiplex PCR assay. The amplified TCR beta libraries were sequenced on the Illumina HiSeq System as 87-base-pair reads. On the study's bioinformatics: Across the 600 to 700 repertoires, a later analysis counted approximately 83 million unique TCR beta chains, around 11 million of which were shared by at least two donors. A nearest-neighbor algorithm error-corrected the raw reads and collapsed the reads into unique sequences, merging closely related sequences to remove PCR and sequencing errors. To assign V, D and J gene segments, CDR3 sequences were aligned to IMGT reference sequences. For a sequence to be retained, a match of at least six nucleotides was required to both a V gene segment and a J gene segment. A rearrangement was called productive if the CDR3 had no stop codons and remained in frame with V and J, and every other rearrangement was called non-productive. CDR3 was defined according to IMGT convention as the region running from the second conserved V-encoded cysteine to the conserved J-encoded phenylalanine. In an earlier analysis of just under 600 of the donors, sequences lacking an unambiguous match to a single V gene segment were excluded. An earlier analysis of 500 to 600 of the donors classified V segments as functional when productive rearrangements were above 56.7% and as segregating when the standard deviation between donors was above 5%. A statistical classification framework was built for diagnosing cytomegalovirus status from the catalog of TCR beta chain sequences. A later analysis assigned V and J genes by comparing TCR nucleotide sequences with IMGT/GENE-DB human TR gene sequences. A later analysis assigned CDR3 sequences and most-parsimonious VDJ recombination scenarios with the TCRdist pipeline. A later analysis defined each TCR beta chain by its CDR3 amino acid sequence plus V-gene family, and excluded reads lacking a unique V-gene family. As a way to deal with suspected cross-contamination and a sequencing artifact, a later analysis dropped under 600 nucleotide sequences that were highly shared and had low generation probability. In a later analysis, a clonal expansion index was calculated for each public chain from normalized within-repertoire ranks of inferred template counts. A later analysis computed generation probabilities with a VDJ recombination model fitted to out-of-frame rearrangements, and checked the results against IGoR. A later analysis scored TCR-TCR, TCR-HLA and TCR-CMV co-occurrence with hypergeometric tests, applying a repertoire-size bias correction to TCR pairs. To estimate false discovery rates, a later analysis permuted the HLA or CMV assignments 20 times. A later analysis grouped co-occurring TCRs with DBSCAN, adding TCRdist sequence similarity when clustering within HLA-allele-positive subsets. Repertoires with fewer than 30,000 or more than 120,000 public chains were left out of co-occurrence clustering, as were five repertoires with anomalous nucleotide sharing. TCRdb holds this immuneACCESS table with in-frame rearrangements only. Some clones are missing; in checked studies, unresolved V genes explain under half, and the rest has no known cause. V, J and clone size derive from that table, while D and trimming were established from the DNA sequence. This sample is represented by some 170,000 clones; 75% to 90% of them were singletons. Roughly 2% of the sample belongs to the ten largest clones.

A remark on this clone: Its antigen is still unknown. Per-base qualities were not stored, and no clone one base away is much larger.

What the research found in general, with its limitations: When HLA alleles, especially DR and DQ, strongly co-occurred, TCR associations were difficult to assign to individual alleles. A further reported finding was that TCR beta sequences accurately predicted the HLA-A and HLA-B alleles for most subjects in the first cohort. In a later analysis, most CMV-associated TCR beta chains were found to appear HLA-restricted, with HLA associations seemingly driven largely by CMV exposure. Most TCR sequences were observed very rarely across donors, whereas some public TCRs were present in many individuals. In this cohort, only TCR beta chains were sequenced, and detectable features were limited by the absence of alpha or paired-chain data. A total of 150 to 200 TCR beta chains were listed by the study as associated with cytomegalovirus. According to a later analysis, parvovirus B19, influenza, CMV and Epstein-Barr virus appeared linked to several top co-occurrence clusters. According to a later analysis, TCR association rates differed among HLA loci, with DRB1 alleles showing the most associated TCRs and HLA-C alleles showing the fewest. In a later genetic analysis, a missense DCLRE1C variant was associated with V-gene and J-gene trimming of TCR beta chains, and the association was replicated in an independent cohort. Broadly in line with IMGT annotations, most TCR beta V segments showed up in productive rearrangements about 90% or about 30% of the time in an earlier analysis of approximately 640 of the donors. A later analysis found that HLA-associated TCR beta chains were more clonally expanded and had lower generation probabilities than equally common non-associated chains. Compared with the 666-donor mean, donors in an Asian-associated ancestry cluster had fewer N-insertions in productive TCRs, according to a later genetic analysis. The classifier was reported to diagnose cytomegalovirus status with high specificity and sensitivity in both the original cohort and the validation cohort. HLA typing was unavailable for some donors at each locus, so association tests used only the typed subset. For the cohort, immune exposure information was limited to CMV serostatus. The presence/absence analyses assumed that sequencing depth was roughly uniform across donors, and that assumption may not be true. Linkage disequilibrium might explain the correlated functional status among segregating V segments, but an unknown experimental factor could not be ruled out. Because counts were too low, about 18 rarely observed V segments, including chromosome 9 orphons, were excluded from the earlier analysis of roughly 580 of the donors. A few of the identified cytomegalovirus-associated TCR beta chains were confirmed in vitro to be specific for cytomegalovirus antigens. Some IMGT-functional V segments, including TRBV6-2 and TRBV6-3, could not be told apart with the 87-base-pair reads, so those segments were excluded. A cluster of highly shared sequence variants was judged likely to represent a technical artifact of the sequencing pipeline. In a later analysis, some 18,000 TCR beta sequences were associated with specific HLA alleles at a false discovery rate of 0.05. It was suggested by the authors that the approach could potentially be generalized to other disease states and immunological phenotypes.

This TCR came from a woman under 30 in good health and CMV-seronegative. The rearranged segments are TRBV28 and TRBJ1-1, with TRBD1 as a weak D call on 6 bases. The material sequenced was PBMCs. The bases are TGTGCCCTTGGACCGACAGGAATGAACACTGAAGCTTTCTTT. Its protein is CALGPTGMNTEAFF.